This T cell receptor beta chain originates from a study of cytotoxic CD8 clonotypes in ibrutinib-treated CLL. Across the study: After treatment lasting a median approximately eleven months, range 6 to 36, response samples were collected. Findings and limits, study-wide: Rare overall, public clonotypes shrank or held steady under therapy.

The CDR3 loop spans 14 amino acids. CDR1 is PRHDT and CDR2 is FYEKMQ in the germline V gene (reference sequence). Trimming removed 2 bases at V and 2 bases at J, with 7 bases between. The table came from immunoSEQ multiplex PCR; TCRdb's copy has only in-frame clones and leaves some out. The table records under 300,000 clones, roughly 70% of them present only once. This clone was seen more than once but under ten times. No antigen is known for it. The sequence was collected from a human donor with chronic lymphocytic leukemia. This sequence joins TRBV13 and TRBJ2-1; no clear D gene. Sequenced here: PBMCs, sampled after 24 months of ibrutinib treatment. In DNA, the CDR3 is TGTGCCAGCAGCTTAAGATCCACCTACAATGAGCAGTTCTTC. Its translation is CASSLRSTYNEQFF.